This T cell receptor beta chain stems from a study of T cell repertoires in cytomegalovirus infection. Comment on this clonotype: Its cognate antigen is unknown.

TCRdb re-called the reads through MiXCR, storing one row per CDR3 protein. The profile shows roughly 730,000 distinct CDR3 sequences, roughly 36% of them singletons. The V gene end was trimmed by 4 bases and the J gene end by 7 bases; junction bases not matched to a gene: 6. There are 14 residues in the CDR3. In germline, CDR1 is SNHLY, CDR2 FYNNEI. The J gene is TRBJ1-2, the V gene TRBV2, with 10 positions matching TRBD1. Specimen: cultured PBMCs, collected from culture after CMV antigen stimulation. This sequence originates from a human donor in good health (CMV status not recorded). Some clones in this sample may be carry-over from other donors' samples. The CDR3, as DNA: TGTGCCAGCAGTGGACAGGGGGCACTGGGTGGCTACACCTTC. This sequence encodes CASSGQGALGGYTF.